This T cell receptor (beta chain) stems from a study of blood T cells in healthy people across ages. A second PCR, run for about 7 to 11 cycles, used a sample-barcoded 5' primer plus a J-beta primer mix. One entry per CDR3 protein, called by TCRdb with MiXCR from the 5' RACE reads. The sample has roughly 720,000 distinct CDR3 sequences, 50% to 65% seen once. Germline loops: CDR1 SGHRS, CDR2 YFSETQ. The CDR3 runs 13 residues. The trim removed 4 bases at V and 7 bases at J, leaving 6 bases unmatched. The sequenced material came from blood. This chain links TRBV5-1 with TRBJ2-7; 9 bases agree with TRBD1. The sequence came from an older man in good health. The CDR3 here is CASSRQGENEQYF. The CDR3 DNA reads TGCGCCAGCAGCCGACAGGGGGAGAATGAGCAGTACTTC.